A single sample is the source of the 10 T cell receptor beta chains below, sequenced in a study of blood T cell repertoires in COVID-19. Using immunoSEQ multiplex PCR, the repertoire was profiled, and TCRdb retains in-frame clones only, with some absent. The sample holds tens of thousands of clones; 80% to 90% are singletons and the top ten take less than 45%. Sequencing used peripheral blood. These receptors all come from a man between 65 and 79 years old with acute or convalescent COVID-19.

This chain joins TRBV9 and TRBJ1-6, with D hard to call. V shed 3 bases and J shed 5 bases, with 12 bases lying between them. The CDR3 covers 15 residues. Germline loops: CDR1 SGDLS, CDR2 YYNGEE. The CDR3 here is CASSAQRGDNSPLHF. The CDR3 DNA reads as TGTGCCAGCAGCGCCCAGCGGGGAGATAATTCACCCCTCCACTTT.

In this sample, this clone turned up once. The chain uses TRBV2 and TRBJ2-3; 8 bases line up with TRBD2. V lost 8 bases and J lost 0; bases outside the gene matches: 4. The germline V gene has CDR1 SNHLY and CDR2 FYNNEI. The CDR3 extends over 14 amino acids. CDR3 protein: CASVAGPSTDTQYF. CDR3 nucleotides: TGTGCCAGCGTAGCGGGACCTAGCACAGATACGCAGTATTTT.

In this sample, this clone turned up once. The rearrangement uses TRBV11-2 and TRBJ1-1; tentative D call: TRBD1 (6 bases). The germline V gene encodes CDR1 SGHAT and CDR2 FQNNGV. This CDR3 region has 13 residues. V gave up 4 bases and J gave up 1 base, with 7 bases separating them. In DNA form, the CDR3 reads TGTGCCAGCAGCTGGGACAAGAACACTGAAGCTTTCTTT. Encoded protein: CASSWDKNTEAFF.

The chain recombines TRBV5-1 with TRBJ1-1, with TRBD1 matching over 8 bases. CDR1 and CDR2 from the germline V gene are SGHRS and YFSETQ. This CDR3 comprises 14 residues. V shed 7 bases and J 4 bases; nucleotides not matched to a gene: 9. The CDR3 spells CASGEGQGVTEAFF. As DNA, the CDR3 is TGCGCCAGCGGCGAAGGACAGGGAGTCACTGAAGCTTTCTTT.

The chain links TRBV6-5 to TRBJ1-2; possible D gene TRBD1, 5 bases. Germline V CDR1 and CDR2: MNHEY, SVGAGI. Trimming removed 6 bases at V and 5 bases at J, with 13 bases between. This CDR3 is 13 amino acids long. CDR3 protein: CASRLSGEYGYTF. The CDR3 nucleotides read TGTGCCAGCAGATTATCGGGGGAGTATGGCTACACCTTC.

The rearrangement links TRBV19 to TRBJ2-2, with D perhaps TRBD2 (5 bases). V lost 1 base to trimming and J lost 0 bases, with 6 bases between them. The germline gives CDR1 LNHDA, CDR2 SQIVND (reference sequence). The CDR3 is made up of 15 amino acids. Written as DNA, the CDR3 is TGTGCCAGTAGTATAGGAGGGACGAACACCGGGGAGCTGTTTTTT. This translates into CASSIGGTNTGELFF.

This sequence joins TRBV19 and TRBJ1-5; D may be TRBD1 (6 bases). Trimming took 4 bases from V and 7 from J, leaving 14 bases between them. This CDR3 region has 14 residues. The germline V gene has CDR1 LNHDA and CDR2 SQIVND (reference sequence). CDR3 sequence: CASSTDSSGQPQHF. Here the CDR3 DNA reads TGTGCCAGTAGTACGGACAGCTCGGGGCAGCCCCAGCATTTT.

This chain joins TRBV10-3 and TRBJ2-2; D is perhaps TRBD2 (6 bases). Germline CDR1 and CDR2: ENHRY and SYGVKD. The V and J ends lost 0 bases and 7 bases respectively, with 15 bases between them. This CDR3 region has 16 residues. This CDR3 reads CAISESTGGQGGELFF. The CDR3 DNA reads TGTGCCATCAGTGAGTCGACCGGGGGTCAAGGCGGGGAGCTGTTTTTT.

This clone came up once. CDR3 sequence: CASSGPSPTRRERTYEQYF. The CDR3 nucleotides are TGTGCCAGCAGTGGTCCTTCACCCACTAGGCGGGAGAGAACATACGAGCAGTACTTC. The rearrangement links TRBV6-4 to TRBJ2-7; 7 bases map to TRBD2. Unmatched junction bases numbered 22, after V lost 4 bases and J lost 4 bases. The CDR3 length is 19 residues. Germline V gives CDR1 MRHNA, CDR2 SNTAGT.

The chain links TRBV12-3 or TRBV12-4 to TRBJ1-5, with D perhaps TRBD1 (5 bases). CDR3 size: 13 residues. Deletions cut 7 bases from V and 3 bases from J, with 10 bases between. CDR3 sequence reads: CASKAGDNQPQHF. CDR3 bases: TGTGCCAGCAAGGCGGGGGACAATCAGCCCCAGCATTTT.